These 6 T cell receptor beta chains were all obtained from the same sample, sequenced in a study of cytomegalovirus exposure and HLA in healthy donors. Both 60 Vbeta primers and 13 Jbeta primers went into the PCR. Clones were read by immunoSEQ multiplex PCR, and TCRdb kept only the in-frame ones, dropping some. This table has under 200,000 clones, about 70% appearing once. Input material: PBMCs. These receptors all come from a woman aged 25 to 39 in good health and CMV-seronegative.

The CDR3 DNA reads as TGCGCCAGCAGTTCTGGACCGGAGGACGAGCAGTACTTC. Its protein product is CASSSGPEDEQYF. J is TRBJ2-7 and V is TRBV5-1, with D possibly TRBD2 on 5 matching bases. With 5 bases removed from V and 5 bases from J, the gap between germline ends came to 14 bases. CDR1 SGHRS and CDR2 YFSETQ come from the germline V gene. This CDR3 region has 13 residues.

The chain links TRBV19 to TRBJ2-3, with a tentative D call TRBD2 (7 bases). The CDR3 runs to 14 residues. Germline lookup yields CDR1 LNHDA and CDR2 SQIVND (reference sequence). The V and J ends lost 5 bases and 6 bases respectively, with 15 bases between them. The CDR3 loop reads CASSSAGAGDTQYF. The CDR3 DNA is TGTGCCAGTAGTTCGGCGGGGGCCGGGGATACGCAGTATTTT.

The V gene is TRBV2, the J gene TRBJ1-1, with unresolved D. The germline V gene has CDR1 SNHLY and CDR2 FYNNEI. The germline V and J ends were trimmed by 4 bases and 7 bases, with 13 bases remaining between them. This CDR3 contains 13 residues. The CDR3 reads CASSATRGREAFF. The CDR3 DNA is TGTGCCAGCAGTGCAACTAGAGGTCGTGAAGCTTTCTTT.

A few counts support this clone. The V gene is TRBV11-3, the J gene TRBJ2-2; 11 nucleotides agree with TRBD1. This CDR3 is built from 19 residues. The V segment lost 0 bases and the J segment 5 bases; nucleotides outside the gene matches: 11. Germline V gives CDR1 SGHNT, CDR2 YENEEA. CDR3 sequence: CASSLEAWGTGGQTGELFF. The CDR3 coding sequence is TGTGCCAGCAGCTTAGAAGCCTGGGGGACAGGGGGGCAGACCGGGGAGCTGTTTTTT.

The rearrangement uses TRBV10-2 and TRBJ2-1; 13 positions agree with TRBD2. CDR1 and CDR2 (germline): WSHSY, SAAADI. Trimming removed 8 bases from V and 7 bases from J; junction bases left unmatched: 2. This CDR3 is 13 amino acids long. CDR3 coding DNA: TGCGCCAGCGGACTAGCGGGAGTTAATGAGCAGTTCTTC. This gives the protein CASGLAGVNEQFF.

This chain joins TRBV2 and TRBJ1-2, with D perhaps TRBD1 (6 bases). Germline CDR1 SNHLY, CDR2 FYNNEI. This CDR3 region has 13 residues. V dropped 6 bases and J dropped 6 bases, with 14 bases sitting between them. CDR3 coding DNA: TGTGCCAGCAGGGGTCTCCGGACAGATGGCTACACCTTC. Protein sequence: CASRGLRTDGYTF.